Listed below are T cell receptor beta chains from one sample, sequenced in a study of beta chain features in type 1 diabetes. Sequencing used immunoSEQ multiplex PCR; TCRdb keeps in-frame clones, though not all of them. The table lists about 260,000 clones, 20% to 25% of them singletons, with roughly 0.011% in the top ten. The sample comprised naive CD4+ T cells from blood. The receptor source for this set is a woman aged 30 to 39 with type 1 diabetes. Both conserved end residues are part of each CDR3. D genes are given only for firm matches.

v_call | d_call | cdr3_aa
TRBV30 | . | CAWSSYLSGNTEAFF
TRBV4-1 | . | CASSHSVLAAKNIQYF
TRBV28 | TRBD1 | CASRSQGAGWNTEAFF
TRBV30 | TRBD2 | CAWSSGTSGIGELFF
TRBV30 | TRBD1 | CAWKEDRDYGEAFF
TRBV5-1 | . | CASRSRLDTDTQYF
TRBV5-1 | . | CASSLRQSSYNEQFF
TRBV29-1 | TRBD1 | CSVEGRSGTEVWNTEAFF
TRBV7-9 | . | CASSSQAYTF
TRBV29-1 | . | CSVARNTEAFF
TRBV5-4 | . | CASLGQSSYNEQFF
TRBV19 | TRBD1 | CASNDRGSYGYTF
TRBV27 | . | CASSSLTGSNNQPQHF
TRBV29-1 | . | CSVVIQMNTGELFF
TRBV9 | . | CASSVALSGLPHEQYF
TRBV18 | . | CASSPTGGSNQPQHF
TRBV5-4 | TRBD2 | CASSRGGPTGELFF
TRBV5-1 | . | CASSLDSPAGELFF
TRBV13 | TRBD1 | CASSSRQGGGGYTF
TRBV29-1 | TRBD1 | CSALTGNNEQFF
TRBV9 | TRBD2 | CASRGTSGSSGELFF
TRBV13 | TRBD2 | CASSSGLAEGDTQYF
TRBV9 | . | CASSGIRTADTQYF
TRBV6-5 | . | CASSYRLIAKNIQYF
TRBV5-1 | . | CASSSNGSPDEQFF
TRBV29-1 | . | CSVTGSDAFF
TRBV2 | TRBD1 | CASSRTGESYEQYF
TRBV29-1 | . | CSVGTLSSYEQYF
TRBV18 | . | CASSPRRGALNNEQFF
TRBV29-1 | TRBD1 | CAVTGTGRGDEQYF
TRBV6-5 | . | CASSYSSRGWADTQYF
TRBV4-1 | . | CASSQADSLNYGYTF
TRBV12-5 | TRBD1 | CASGPGQGAWNTEAFF
TRBV4-1 | . | CASSQFDSSDQPQHF
TRBV28 | . | CASSPQGMNTEAFF
TRBV6-6 | . | CASSYSALFTETQYF